Listed here are 12 T cell receptor beta chains from one sample, sequenced in a study of blood T cell repertoires in COVID-19. Assay used: immunoSEQ multiplex PCR; TCRdb lists only in-frame clones, some missing. This table has 150,000 to 200,000 clones, approximately 90% appearing once. Sequencing was performed on PBMCs or T cells enriched from blood (not recorded which). These receptors were obtained from a middle-aged woman in a cohort exposed to, infected with or recovered from COVID-19 (not recorded which).

This chain connects TRBV5-1 to TRBJ1-6; possible D gene TRBD1, 5 bases. Per germline, CDR1 SGHRS and CDR2 YFSETQ. The CDR3 totals 16 residues. The V and J ends lost 0 bases and 7 bases respectively, with 14 bases between them. CDR3 sequence (DNA): TGCGCCAGCAGCTTGGAGGTACAGGACAAAAATTCACCCCTCCACTTT. Its protein is CASSLEVQDKNSPLHF.

The rearrangement joins TRBV7-9 to TRBJ2-7; D remains ambiguous. CDR3 length: 12 residues. Trimming left V 5 bases short and J 2 bases short, with 7 bases between. The germline gives CDR1 SEHNR, CDR2 FQNEAQ (reference sequence). The chain's CDR3 is CASSLETYEQYF. The CDR3 region has the DNA TGTGCCAGCAGCCTTGAGACCTACGAGCAGTACTTC.

The chain employs TRBV11-3 and TRBJ2-1, with 8 nucleotides matching TRBD2. CDR3 length: 15 residues. V lost 4 bases, J lost 2 bases, and 4 bases stayed unmatched. Germline loops: CDR1 SGHNT, CDR2 YENEEA. CDR3 in amino acids: CASSSLAGAYNEQFF. CDR3 DNA: TGTGCCAGCAGCTCGCTAGCGGGCGCCTACAATGAGCAGTTCTTC. Filled out from reference TRBV11-3 and TRBJ2-1, the complete variable domain reads EAGVVQSPRYKIIEKKQPVAFWCNPISGHNTLYWYLQNLGQGPELLIRYENEEAVDDSQLPKDRFSAERLKGVDSTLKIQPAELGDSAVYLCASSSLAGAYNEQFFGPGTRLTVL.

This rearrangement joins TRBV11-3 to TRBJ1-6; 9 bases match TRBD1. Per the germline V gene, CDR1 is SGHNT and CDR2 is YENEEA. J lost 9 bases, V lost 3 bases, and 6 bases had no gene match. This CDR3 comprises 15 residues. CDR3 DNA sequence: TGTGCCAGCAGCTTTCCTGACAGGGGGAGTTCACCCCTCCACTTT. Translating it yields CASSFPDRGSSPLHF. Full variable domain (rest looked up from reference TRBV11-3 and TRBJ1-6): EAGVVQSPRYKIIEKKQPVAFWCNPISGHNTLYWYLQNLGQGPELLIRYENEEAVDDSQLPKDRFSAERLKGVDSTLKIQPAELGDSAVYLCASSFPDRGSSPLHFGNGTRLTVT.

The chain links TRBV27 to TRBJ1-6, with TRBD1 matching 8 bases. This CDR3 has 13 amino acids. The trim removed 8 bases at V and 10 bases at J, leaving 7 bases unmatched. Per the germline V gene, CDR1 is MNHEY and CDR2 is SMNVEV (reference sequence). CDR3 sequence reads: CASRTGGGSPLHF. The CDR3 coding sequence is TGTGCCAGCCGAACAGGGGGTGGATCACCCCTCCACTTT.

This clone came up once. This chain joins TRBV4-1 and TRBJ1-6; possible D gene TRBD1, 6 bases. The CDR3 has 15 residues. The germline V gene has CDR1 MGHRA and CDR2 YSYEKL. Between the trimmed V and J ends, which lost 1 base and 7 bases, there was a span of 11 bases. The CDR3 nucleotides read TGCGCCAGCAGCCAAGCAAGGGGGGGGAATTCACCCCTCCACTTT. Amino acids: CASSQARGGNSPLHF.

The J gene is TRBJ1-1, the V gene TRBV27, with D perhaps matching TRBD1 (6 bases). Per the germline V gene, CDR1 is MNHEY and CDR2 is SMNVEV (reference sequence). V was trimmed by 6 bases and J by 2 bases, leaving 10 bases between them. The CDR3 extends over 13 amino acids. The CDR3 bases are TGTGCCAGCAGGACGACAGGTAACACTGAAGCTTTCTTT. Translated, it gives CASRTTGNTEAFF.

V usage is TRBV7-4 and J usage is TRBJ2-1; a weak D match, TRBD2 (7 bases). Trimming took off 5 bases at V and 5 bases at J, with 22 bases between the two ends. Germline V gene data show CDR1 as SGHVT and CDR2 as SQSDAQ. This CDR3 has 17 residues. The CDR3 region has the DNA TGTGCCAGCAGCCCTTGGGGGGGGCAGAGCACTAACAATGAGCAGTTCTTC. Protein sequence: CASSPWGGQSTNNEQFF.

The chain combines TRBV5-8 with TRBJ1-2, with 9 bases fitting TRBD1. CDR1 is SGHTS and CDR2 is YDEGEE in the germline V gene. V shed 4 bases, J shed 4 bases, and the junction held 8 bases outside the gene matches. The CDR3 has 15 amino acids. Here the CDR3 reads CASSPPGQGRYGYTF. CDR3 coding DNA: TGTGCCAGCAGCCCCCCGGGACAGGGACGCTATGGCTACACCTTC.

This clone was seen more than once but under ten times. The CDR3 sequence: CASSPMVYRDRDSPLHF. For the CDR3, the DNA is TGTGCCAGCTCACCTATGGTATACCGGGACAGGGATTCACCCCTCCACTTT. V gene TRBV18 combines with J gene TRBJ1-6; 9 nucleotides agree with TRBD1. Germline loops: CDR1 KGHSH, CDR2 LQKENI. V lost 3 bases, J lost 8 bases, and 11 bases stayed unmatched. The CDR3 runs to 17 residues.

The CDR3 sequence: CASIGQGSYNEQFF. DNA for the CDR3: TGTGCCAGCATAGGACAGGGGTCCTACAATGAGCAGTTCTTC. The chain recombines TRBV2 with TRBJ2-1; 9 nucleotides align to TRBD1. The CDR3 has 14 amino acids. The V segment lost 7 bases and the J segment 1 base; nucleotides outside the gene matches: 2. Per germline, CDR1 SNHLY and CDR2 FYNNEI.

The sample holds a few counts of this clone. The V gene is TRBV2, the J gene TRBJ1-6, with unresolved D. CDR1 and CDR2 (germline): SNHLY, FYNNEI. This CDR3 comprises 13 residues. V lost 7 bases and J 6 bases, leaving 10 bases between the germline ends. The CDR3 DNA reads TGTGCCAGCATTGGCCGCTCTAATTCACCCCTCCACTTT. Its protein is CASIGRSNSPLHF.